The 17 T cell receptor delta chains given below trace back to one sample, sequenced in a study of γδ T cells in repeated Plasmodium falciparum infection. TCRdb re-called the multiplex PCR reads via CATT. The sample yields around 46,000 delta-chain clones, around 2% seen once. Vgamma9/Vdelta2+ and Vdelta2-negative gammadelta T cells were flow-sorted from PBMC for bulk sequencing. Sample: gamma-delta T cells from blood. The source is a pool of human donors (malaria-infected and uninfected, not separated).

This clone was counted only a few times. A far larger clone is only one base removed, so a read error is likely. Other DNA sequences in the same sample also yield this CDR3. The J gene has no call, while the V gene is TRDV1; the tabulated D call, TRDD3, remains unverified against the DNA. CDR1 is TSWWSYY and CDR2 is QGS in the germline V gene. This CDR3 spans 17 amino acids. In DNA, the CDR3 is TGTGCTCTTGGGGAACTACGCTTCGAGGCCCTAGGGGCACAGCTCTTCTTT. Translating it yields CALGELRFEALGAQLFF.

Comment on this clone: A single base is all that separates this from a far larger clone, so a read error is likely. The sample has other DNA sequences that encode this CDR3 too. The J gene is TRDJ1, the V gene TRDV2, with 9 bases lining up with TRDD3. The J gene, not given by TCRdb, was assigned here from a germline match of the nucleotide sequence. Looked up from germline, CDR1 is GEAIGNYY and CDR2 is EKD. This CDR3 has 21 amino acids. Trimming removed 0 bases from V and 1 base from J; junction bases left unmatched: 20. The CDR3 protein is CACDTLTLSVLGDNRTDKLIF. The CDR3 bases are TGTGCCTGTGACACCCTCACCTTATCTGTATTGGGGGATAATCGCACCGATAAACTCATCTTT.

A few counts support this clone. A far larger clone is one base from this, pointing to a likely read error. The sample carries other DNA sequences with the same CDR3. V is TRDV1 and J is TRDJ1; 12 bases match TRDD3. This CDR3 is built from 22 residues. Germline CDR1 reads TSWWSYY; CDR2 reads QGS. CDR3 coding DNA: TGTGCTCTTGGGGAACTCTGCCCTCATCTACTGGGGGATACCATATACACCGATAAACTAATCTTT. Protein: CALGELCPHLLGDTIYTDKLIF.

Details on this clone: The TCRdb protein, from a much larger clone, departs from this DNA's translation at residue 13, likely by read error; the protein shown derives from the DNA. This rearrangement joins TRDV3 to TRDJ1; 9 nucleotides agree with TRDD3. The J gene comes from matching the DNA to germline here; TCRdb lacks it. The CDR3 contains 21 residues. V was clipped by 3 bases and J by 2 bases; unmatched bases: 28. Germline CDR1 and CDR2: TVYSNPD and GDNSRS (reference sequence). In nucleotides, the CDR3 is TGTGCCTTAGCTTGGCCTTCCTCCCCGTACTGGGGGAACCTTCCTACCGATAAACTCATCTTT. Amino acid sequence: CALAWPSSPYWGNLPTDKLIF.

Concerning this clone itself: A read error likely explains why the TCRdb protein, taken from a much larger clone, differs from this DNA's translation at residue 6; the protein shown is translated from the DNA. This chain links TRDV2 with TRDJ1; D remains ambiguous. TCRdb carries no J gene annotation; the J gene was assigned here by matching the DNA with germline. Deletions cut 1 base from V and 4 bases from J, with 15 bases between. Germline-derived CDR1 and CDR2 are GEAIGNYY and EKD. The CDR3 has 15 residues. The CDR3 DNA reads TGTGCCTGTGACACATTTTTGGGAGGAAGCGATAAACTCATCTTT. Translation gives CACDTFLGGSDKLIF.

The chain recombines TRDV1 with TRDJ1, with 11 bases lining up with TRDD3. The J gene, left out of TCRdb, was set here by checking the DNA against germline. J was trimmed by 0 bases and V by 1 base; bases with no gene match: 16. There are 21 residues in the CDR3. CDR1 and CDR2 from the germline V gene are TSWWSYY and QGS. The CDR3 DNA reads TGTGCTCTTGGGGAACCGTTCCTGGTCTGGGGGATACCCCGGTACACCGATAAACTCATCTTT. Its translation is CALGEPFLVWGIPRYTDKLIF.

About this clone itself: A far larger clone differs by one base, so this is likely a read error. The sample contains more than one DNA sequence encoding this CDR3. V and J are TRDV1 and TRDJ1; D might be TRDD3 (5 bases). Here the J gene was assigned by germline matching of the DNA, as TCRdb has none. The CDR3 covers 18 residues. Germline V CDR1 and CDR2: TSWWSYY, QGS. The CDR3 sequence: CALGGRWVPNPYTDKLIF. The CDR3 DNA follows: TGTGCTCTCGGGGGGCGCTGGGTCCCAAACCCGTACACCGATAAACTCATCTTT.

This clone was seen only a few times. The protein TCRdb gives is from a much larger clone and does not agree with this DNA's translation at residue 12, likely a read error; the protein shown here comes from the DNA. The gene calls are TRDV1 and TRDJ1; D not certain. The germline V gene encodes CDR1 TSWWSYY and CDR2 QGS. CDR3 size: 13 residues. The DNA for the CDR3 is TGTGCTCTTGGGGAATTTCCGGCCGATAAACTCACCTTT. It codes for CALGEFPADKLTF.

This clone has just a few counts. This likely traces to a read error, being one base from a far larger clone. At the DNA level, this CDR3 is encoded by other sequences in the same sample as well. The CDR3 nucleotides read TGTGCCTGCGACAAACTGCGTGGGGGAAACGCATCTACCCTGTACACCGATAAACTCATCTTT. Amino acids: CACDKLRGGNASTLYTDKLIF. V and J are TRDV2 and TRDJ1; 7 bases match TRDD3. TCRdb lists no J gene, so it was determined here by aligning the DNA to germline. Germline V gives CDR1 GEAIGNYY, CDR2 EKD. The CDR3 is 21 amino acids.

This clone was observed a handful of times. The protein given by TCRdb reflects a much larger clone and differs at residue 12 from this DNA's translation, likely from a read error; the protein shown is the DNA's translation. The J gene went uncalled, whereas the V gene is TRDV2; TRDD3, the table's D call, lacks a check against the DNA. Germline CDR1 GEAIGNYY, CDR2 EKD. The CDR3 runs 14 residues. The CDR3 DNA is TGTGCCTGTGACCCGTTGGCTGGGACCAATAAACACATCTTT. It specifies CACDPLAGTNKHIF.

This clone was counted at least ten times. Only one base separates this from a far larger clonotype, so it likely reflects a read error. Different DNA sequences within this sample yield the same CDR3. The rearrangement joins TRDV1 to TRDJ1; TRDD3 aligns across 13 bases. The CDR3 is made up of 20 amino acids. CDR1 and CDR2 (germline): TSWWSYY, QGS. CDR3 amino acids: CALGDAFPYWGIRGADKLIF. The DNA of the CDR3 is TGTGCCCTTGGGGACGCATTCCCTTACTGGGGGATACGGGGGGCCGATAAACTCATCTTT.

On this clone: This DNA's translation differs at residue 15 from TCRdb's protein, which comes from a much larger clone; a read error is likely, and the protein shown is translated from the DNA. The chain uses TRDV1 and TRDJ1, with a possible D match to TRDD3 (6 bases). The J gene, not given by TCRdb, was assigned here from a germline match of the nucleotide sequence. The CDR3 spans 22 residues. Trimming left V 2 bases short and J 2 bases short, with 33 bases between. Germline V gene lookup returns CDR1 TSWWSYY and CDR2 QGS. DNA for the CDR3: TGTGCTCTTGGGGAAGCCCTGGATTTGTACTGGGCCCCACCATGGGGTACCGATAAACTCATCTTT. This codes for CALGEALDLYWAPPWGTDKLIF.

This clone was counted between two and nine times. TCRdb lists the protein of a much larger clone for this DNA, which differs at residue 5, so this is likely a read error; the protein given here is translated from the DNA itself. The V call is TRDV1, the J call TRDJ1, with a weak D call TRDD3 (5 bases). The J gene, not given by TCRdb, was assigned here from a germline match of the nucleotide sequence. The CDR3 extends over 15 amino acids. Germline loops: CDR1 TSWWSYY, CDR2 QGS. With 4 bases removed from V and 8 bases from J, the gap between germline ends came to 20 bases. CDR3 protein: CALGALRISSPKLIF. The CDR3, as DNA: TGTGCTCTTGGGGCCCTCCGGATATCCTCTCCCAAACTCATCTTT.

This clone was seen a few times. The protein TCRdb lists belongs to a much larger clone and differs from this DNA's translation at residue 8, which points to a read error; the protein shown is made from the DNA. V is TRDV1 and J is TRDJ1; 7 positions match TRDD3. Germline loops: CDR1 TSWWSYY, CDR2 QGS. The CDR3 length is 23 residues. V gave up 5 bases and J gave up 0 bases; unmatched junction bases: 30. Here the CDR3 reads CALGLPSELLFPHWGWYTDKLIF. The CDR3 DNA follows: TGTGCTCTTGGGCTACCCTCAGAACTCCTTTTCCCCCACTGGGGTTGGTACACCGATAAACTCATCTTT.

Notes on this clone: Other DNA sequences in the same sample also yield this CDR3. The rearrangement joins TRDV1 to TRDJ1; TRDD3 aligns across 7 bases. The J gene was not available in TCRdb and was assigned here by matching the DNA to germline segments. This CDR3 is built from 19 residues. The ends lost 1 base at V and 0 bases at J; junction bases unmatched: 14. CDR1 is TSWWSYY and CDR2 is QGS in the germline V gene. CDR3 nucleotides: TGTGCTCTTGGGGAACGATTCCTCCCTTTCTGGGGGTACACCGATAAACTCATCTTT. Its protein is CALGERFLPFWGYTDKLIF.

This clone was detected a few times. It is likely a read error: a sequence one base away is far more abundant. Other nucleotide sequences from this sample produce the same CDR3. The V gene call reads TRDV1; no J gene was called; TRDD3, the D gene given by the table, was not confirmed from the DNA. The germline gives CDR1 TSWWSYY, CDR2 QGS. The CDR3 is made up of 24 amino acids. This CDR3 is CALGEPCRFLKISTGGFYTDKLIF. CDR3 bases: TGTGCTCTTGGGGAACCCTGTCGTTTCCTAAAAATAAGTACTGGGGGTTTTTACACCGATAAGCTCATCTTT.

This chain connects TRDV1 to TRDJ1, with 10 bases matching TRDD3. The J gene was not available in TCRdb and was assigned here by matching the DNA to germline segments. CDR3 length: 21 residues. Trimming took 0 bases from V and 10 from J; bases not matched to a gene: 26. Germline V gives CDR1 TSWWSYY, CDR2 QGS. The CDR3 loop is CALGELNIQFPLLLGDQGLIF. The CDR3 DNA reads TGTGCTCTTGGGGAACTCAACATCCAGTTCCCTCTGCTACTGGGGGATCAGGGACTCATCTTT.